One and the same sample provided the 22 T cell receptor beta chains below, sequenced in a study of identical twins. TCRdb re-called the 5' RACE reads with MiXCR, one entry per CDR3 protein. The sample has around 470,000 distinct CDR3 sequences; 12% to 15% are singletons. The same data also went into a second study, on yellow fever vaccine responses in identical twins.

Sample: CD4+ T cells sorted from blood. These receptors all stem from a woman between 18 and 30 years old in good health.

J is TRBJ2-5 and V is TRBV7-9; 7 positions agree with TRBD2. The CDR3 covers 14 residues. Germline CDR1 SEHNR, CDR2 FQNEAQ (reference sequence). V lost 2 bases, J lost 3 bases, and 3 bases stayed unmatched. Here the CDR3 reads CASSLWAGEETQYF. As DNA, the CDR3 is TGTGCCAGCAGCTTATGGGCGGGAGAAGAGACCCAGTACTTC.

CDR3 in amino acids: CASSHNSGRVRNTEAFF. As DNA, the CDR3 is TGTGCCAGCAGCCACAACAGCGGCAGGGTGAGGAACACTGAAGCTTTCTTT. The chain has TRBV7-9 and TRBJ1-1; possibly TRBD1 for D (5 bases). CDR1 and CDR2 from the germline V gene are SEHNR and FQNEAQ (reference sequence). CDR3 size: 17 residues. V shed 5 bases and J shed 1 base, with 20 bases lying between them.

This clonotype has more than one count but fewer than ten. The chain has TRBV29-1 and TRBJ2-5; D is unclear. The germline V and J ends were trimmed by 1 base and 8 bases, with 14 bases remaining between them. There are 13 residues in the CDR3. Germline loops: CDR1 SQVTM, CDR2 ANQGSEA. The CDR3 sequence is CSVEVGGGGTQYF. The CDR3 DNA is TGCAGCGTTGAAGTTGGCGGCGGTGGTACCCAGTACTTC.

This clonotype was detected only a few times. The V gene is TRBV20-1, the J gene TRBJ2-7, with 7 bases lining up with TRBD2. The CDR3 length is 17 residues. Trimming cost V 3 bases and J 0 bases; bases outside gene matches: 14. CDR1 is DFQATT and CDR2 is SNEGSKA in the germline V gene (reference sequence). The CDR3, as DNA: TGCAGTGCTAGTATCATGGGAAGCGGGACCGGCTCCTACGAGCAGTACTTC. Translating it yields CSASIMGSGTGSYEQYF.

The chain is built from TRBV5-6 and TRBJ2-1, with 13 bases fitting TRBD2. Germline V gene sequence: CDR1 SGHDT, CDR2 YYEEEE. The CDR3 loop spans 18 amino acids. V gave up 8 bases and J gave up 5 bases; unmatched junction bases: 16. The CDR3 reads CARSPGLAGAGGDNEQFF. As DNA, the CDR3 is TGTGCCAGGAGCCCTGGACTAGCGGGAGCAGGAGGGGACAATGAGCAGTTCTTC. Drawing the rest from reference TRBV5-6 and TRBJ2-1, the complete variable domain is DAGVTQSPTHLIKTRGQQVTLRCSPKSGHDTVSWYQQALGQGPQFIFQYYEEEERQRGNFPDRFSGHQFPNYSSELNVNALLLGDSALYLCARSPGLAGAGGDNEQFFGPGTRLTVL.

This clonotype was seen only a few times. The J gene is TRBJ2-7, the V gene TRBV6-2 or TRBV6-3, with D perhaps TRBD2 (5 bases). The CDR3 consists of 11 residues. CDR1 MNHEY and CDR2 SVGEGT come from the germline V gene. Trimming removed 5 bases at V and 8 bases at J, with 10 bases between. CDR3 sequence reads: CASSITGKQYF. In DNA form, the CDR3 reads TGTGCCAGCAGTATCACCGGGAAGCAGTACTTC.

This clonotype was counted between two and nine times. The V gene is TRBV4-1, the J gene TRBJ1-2; D remains unclear. Germline V gives CDR1 MGHRA, CDR2 YSYEKL. Trimming removed 3 bases from V and 8 bases from J, with 13 bases in between. CDR3 length: 13 amino acids. This chain's CDR3 is CASSHEGSRGYTF. The CDR3 region has the DNA TGCGCCAGCAGCCATGAGGGTTCAAGAGGCTACACCTTC.

The CDR3 reads CASSLRWDQPQHF. In DNA form, the CDR3 reads TGCGCCAGCAGCTTGAGGTGGGATCAGCCCCAGCATTTT. V and J are TRBV5-1 and TRBJ1-5, with no clear D. Per germline, CDR1 SGHRS and CDR2 YFSETQ. Trimming took 1 base from V and 5 from J, leaving 7 bases between them. This CDR3 region has 13 residues.

This clonotype was seen many times. The chain joins TRBV12-3 or TRBV12-4 to TRBJ2-1, with 9 bases fitting TRBD2. The CDR3 loop spans 15 amino acids. V shed 7 bases and J 4 bases; nucleotides not matched to a gene: 8. The CDR3 nucleotides read TGTGCCAGCAAAAAGCGGGAGGAGGGATACAATGAGCAGTTCTTC. As protein: CASKKREEGYNEQFF.

The chain combines TRBV7-2 with TRBJ2-3; possibly TRBD1 for D (6 bases). Trimming cost V 1 base and J 1 base, with 15 bases left between them. The CDR3 extends over 17 amino acids. In germline, CDR1 is SGHTA, CDR2 FQGNSA. In DNA, the CDR3 is TGTGCCAGCAGCTTAGTTATGGAGGCAGGGGGCACAGATACGCAGTATTTT. This sequence encodes CASSLVMEAGGTDTQYF. The full variable domain, completed using reference TRBV7-2 and TRBJ2-3, is GAGVSQSPSNKVTEKGKDVELRCDPISGHTALYWYRQSLGQGLEFLIYFQGNSAPDKSGLPSDRFSAERTGGSVSTLTIQRTQQEDSAVYLCASSLVMEAGGTDTQYFGPGTRLTVL.

In its sample, this clonotype was seen a few times. This chain joins TRBV10-2 and TRBJ2-1; possibly TRBD1 for D (6 bases). Germline assignment: CDR1 WSHSY and CDR2 SAAADI. The CDR3 totals 15 residues. V lost 2 bases, J lost 7 bases, and 15 bases lay in between. CDR3 coding DNA: TGCGCCAGCAGTGAGAGGGTTAGGGGGTCGAATGAGCAGTTCTTC. Translating it yields CASSERVRGSNEQFF.

This clonotype was detected only a few times. The rearrangement uses TRBV2 and TRBJ2-2; D is uncertain. The CDR3 length is 15 residues. V was trimmed by 0 bases and J by 4 bases, leaving 9 bases between them. Per the germline V gene, CDR1 is SNHLY and CDR2 is FYNNEI. The CDR3 DNA reads as TGTGCCAGCAGTGAAGCAGGGTGGGGCACCGGGGAGCTGTTTTTT. Translation: CASSEAGWGTGELFF.

The V call is TRBV4-2, the J call TRBJ2-6, with TRBD2 identical over 7 bases. Germline CDR1 and CDR2: LGHNA and YNFKEQ. V was pared by 0 bases and J by 0 bases, with 11 bases of the junction left unmatched. This CDR3 is 20 amino acids long. CDR3 sequence reads: CASSQDLGRLAFSGANVLTF. The CDR3 DNA sequence: TGTGCCAGCAGCCAAGATTTGGGCCGACTAGCATTCTCTGGGGCCAACGTCCTGACTTTC.

The V call is TRBV7-2, the J call TRBJ2-5; a weak D match, TRBD1 (6 bases). Germline V lookup: CDR1 SGHTA, CDR2 FQGNSA. Trimming stripped 4 bases from V and 5 bases from J, with 14 bases between. The CDR3 is 14 residues long. The DNA of the CDR3 is TGTGCCAGCAGCTCAGGGGCGGGTGGGGAGACCCAGTACTTC. This encodes CASSSGAGGETQYF.

The chain employs TRBV5-6 and TRBJ2-1; TRBD2 matches at 14 bases. Per the germline V gene, CDR1 is SGHDT and CDR2 is YYEEEE. The CDR3 contains 17 residues. The J segment lost 7 bases and the V segment lost 3 bases, leaving 9 bases of the junction unmatched. CDR3 coding DNA: TGTGCCAGCAGCTCAGGACTAGCGGGAGGAAGTGGAAATGAGCAGTTCTTC. Its translation: CASSSGLAGGSGNEQFF.

This clonotype was observed a handful of times. The rearrangement links TRBV6-4 to TRBJ2-3; D could derive from TRBD1 or TRBD2 (5 bases each). Germline V CDR1 and CDR2: MRHNA, SNTAGT. The V and J ends lost 7 bases and 0 bases respectively, with 11 bases between them. The length of the CDR3 is 14 residues. As DNA, the CDR3 is TGTGCCAGCAAACCGGGACCCAGCACAGATACGCAGTATTTT. It encodes CASKPGPSTDTQYF.

The gene calls are TRBV24-1 and TRBJ2-5; 8 bases agree with TRBD1. Germline loops: CDR1 KGHDR, CDR2 SFDVKD. V lost 3 bases and J lost 4; bases outside the gene matches: 6. The CDR3 extends over 15 amino acids. This chain's CDR3 is CATSDPQGAGETQYF. The CDR3 coding sequence is TGTGCCACCAGTGATCCGCAGGGGGCTGGAGAGACCCAGTACTTC.

This clonotype was observed a few times. The chain carries TRBV10-3 and TRBJ2-7; D remains unclear. Trimming took 3 bases from V and 4 from J, leaving 4 bases between them. The CDR3 consists of 11 residues. Germline lookup yields CDR1 ENHRY and CDR2 SYGVKD. CDR3 in DNA: TGTGCCATCAGTGACTATTACGAGCAGTACTTC. Translation gives CAISDYYEQYF.

The chain links TRBV4-3 to TRBJ1-1, with 9 bases identical to TRBD1. Germline CDR1 and CDR2: LGHNA and YSLEER. The CDR3 consists of 15 residues. V was clipped by 4 bases and J by 6 bases; unmatched bases: 9. DNA for the CDR3: TGCGCCAGCAGCCTAGGGACAGGGATTTTTTCTGAAGCTTTCTTT. It is translated as CASSLGTGIFSEAFF.

This clonotype showed up just a few times. The chain joins TRBV7-2 to TRBJ2-1, with 7 positions matching TRBD2. Germline V lookup: CDR1 SGHTA, CDR2 FQGNSA. V lost 3 bases to trimming and J lost 9 bases; unmatched junction nucleotides: 8. This CDR3 is built from 14 residues. CDR3 amino acids: CASSFEREVGEQFF. For the CDR3, the DNA is TGTGCCAGCAGCTTCGAGCGGGAAGTTGGTGAGCAGTTCTTC.

This clonotype came up a few times. This rearrangement joins TRBV6-2 or TRBV6-3 to TRBJ2-7, with 8 bases matching TRBD2. The CDR3 extends over 14 amino acids. Trimming cost V 5 bases and J 5 bases; bases outside gene matches: 8. The germline gives CDR1 MNHEY, CDR2 SVGEGT. CDR3 nucleotide sequence: TGTGCCAGCAGTGCCTCCGGGACTAGGGACGAGCAGTACTTC. Translated: CASSASGTRDEQYF.

The table lists this clonotype with a few counts. The V call is TRBV25-1, the J call TRBJ2-3; TRBD2 matches 7 bases. The CDR3 covers 15 residues. The germline CDR1 and CDR2 sequences are MGHDK and SYGVNS. V trimming: 3 bases; J trimming: 0 bases; junction bases outside the gene matches: 3. The DNA of the CDR3 is TGTGCCAGCAGTGACGTCGGGAGGAGCACAGATACGCAGTATTTT. Translated, it gives CASSDVGRSTDTQYF.